The T cell receptor (beta chain) described here comes from a study of blood T cell repertoires in COVID-19. Study background: Samples taken during acute and convalescent COVID-19 were collected in the United States, Italy and Spain.

Sequencing was performed with immunoSEQ multiplex PCR; in TCRdb, only in-frame clones are kept and a portion is missing. The data show around 380,000 clones, 81% seen once. CDR3 size: 17 residues. CDR1 SGHAT and CDR2 FQNNGV come from the germline V gene. The junction had 13 bases not matched to a gene; V was cut back by 2 bases and J by 6 bases. This receptor was obtained from a human donor with acute or convalescent COVID-19. The donor label of this sample is uncertain. The chain combines TRBV11-2 with TRBJ2-1; 7 nucleotides line up with TRBD2. Sequencing was carried out using peripheral blood. The CDR3 region has the DNA TGTGCCAGCAGCTTAACGGGGCGGCGGGGGAGGATCAATGAGCAGTTCTTC. The encoded protein is CASSLTGRRGRINEQFF.